Below are 20 T cell receptor beta chains sequenced from a single sample in a study of blood T cell repertoires in COVID-19. TCRdb keeps only in-frame clones here, not all; method: immunoSEQ multiplex PCR. The sample consists of 100,000 to 120,000 clones, over 70% of them appearing once. Sequencing was carried out using peripheral blood. The receptors here all came from a man in his fifties or sixties with acute or convalescent COVID-19.

This chain connects TRBV11-2 to TRBJ2-7, with D perhaps matching TRBD2 (5 bases). From germline, CDR1 is SGHAT and CDR2 FQNNGV. Trimming removed 5 bases at V and 4 bases at J, with 9 bases between. The CDR3 is 12 amino acids. The CDR3 DNA sequence: TGTGCCAGCAGCGTAGGGAGTTACGAGCAGTACTTC. Protein product: CASSVGSYEQYF.

CDR3: CASSVTGGRFYEQYF. The CDR3 nucleotides read TGTGCCAGCAGTGTGACAGGGGGCAGATTCTACGAGCAGTACTTC. The chain recombines TRBV28 with TRBJ2-7; 10 positions match TRBD1. The CDR3 consists of 15 residues. From germline, CDR1 is MDHEN and CDR2 SYDVKM. The V gene end was trimmed by 5 bases and the J gene end by 3 bases; junction bases not matched to a gene: 7.

This chain uses TRBV6-5 with TRBJ1-4; 7 bases match TRBD1. Germline loops: CDR1 MNHEY, CDR2 SVGAGI. CDR3 length: 13 residues. The ends lost 6 bases at V and 9 bases at J; junction bases unmatched: 7. CDR3 protein: CASRAGTEQKLFF. The DNA of the CDR3 is TGTGCCAGCAGAGCCGGGACAGAGCAAAAACTGTTTTTT.

The chain employs TRBV3-1 (or the pseudogene TRBV3-2) and TRBJ1-1; perhaps TRBD1 as D (5 bases). CDR3 size: 15 residues. Germline assignment: CDR1 LGHDT and CDR2 YNNKEL (reference sequence). Trimming shortened V by 0 bases and J by 5 bases, and 13 bases separated the two germline ends. The CDR3, as DNA: TGTGCCAGCAGCCAAGACAGGGCGCAATGGACTGAAGCTTTCTTT. It is translated as CASSQDRAQWTEAFF.

J is TRBJ1-2 and V is TRBV10-3; 7 bases are a match to TRBD1. Per the germline V gene, CDR1 is ENHRY and CDR2 is SYGVKD. The CDR3 contains 14 residues. V dropped 1 base and J dropped 8; count of bases not matched to a gene: 7. This CDR3 reads CAISEYRGPGGYTF. The CDR3, as DNA: TGTGCCATCAGTGAGTACAGGGGTCCAGGGGGCTACACCTTC.

The chain carries TRBV2 and TRBJ2-5; tentatively, D is TRBD1 (5 bases). CDR1 SNHLY and CDR2 FYNNEI come from the germline V gene. This CDR3 comprises 13 residues. The germline V and J ends were trimmed by 10 bases and 2 bases, with 14 bases remaining between them. CDR3 loop: CANQGYPQETQYF. Here the CDR3 DNA reads TGTGCCAACCAGGGCTACCCACAAGAGACCCAGTACTTC.

This clone was seen a single time. The chain carries TRBV4-1 and TRBJ2-3; D not certain. Germline lookup yields CDR1 MGHRA and CDR2 YSYEKL. The ends were cut back, 0 bases at V and 5 bases at J, with 12 bases in the middle. The CDR3 is made up of 15 amino acids. The CDR3: CASSQDLSPGDTQYF. CDR3 bases: TGCGCCAGCAGCCAAGATCTGAGCCCGGGAGATACGCAGTATTTT.

The genes are TRBV5-1 and TRBJ2-3, with 11 bases lining up with TRBD1. With 4 bases clipped from V and 2 bases from J, the junction kept 3 bases outside the gene matches. The CDR3 spans 15 residues. The V gene's germline CDR1 is SGHRS and CDR2 YFSETQ. The CDR3 DNA is TGCGCCAGCAGCCGGGACAGGGGGAACACAGATACGCAGTATTTT. Its protein product is CASSRDRGNTDTQYF.

Details on this clone: Other DNA variants within this sample encode the same CDR3. V usage is TRBV5-1 and J usage is TRBJ1-1, with D tentatively TRBD1 (5 bases). V lost 0 bases and J 1 base, leaving 7 bases between the germline ends. Germline loops: CDR1 SGHRS, CDR2 YFSETQ. The CDR3 covers 14 residues. CDR3 nucleotide sequence: TGCGCCAGCAGCTTGGTGGGGGGGAACACTGAAGCTTTCTTT. Its translation: CASSLVGGNTEAFF.

This clone was seen a single time. The chain combines TRBV3-1 (or the pseudogene TRBV3-2) with TRBJ1-6; 7 positions match TRBD1. Per the germline V gene, CDR1 is LGHDT and CDR2 is YNNKEL (reference sequence). Trimming took 0 bases from V and 7 from J; bases not matched to a gene: 6. The CDR3 sequence is 16 residues long. The CDR3 sequence: CASSQDRPGGNSPLHF. The CDR3 nucleotides are TGTGCCAGCAGCCAAGATCGCCCAGGGGGAAATTCACCCCTCCACTTT.

CDR3 region: CASSLQGYEQYV. The DNA of the CDR3 is TGCGCCAGCAGCTTACAGGGATACGAGCAGTACGTC. V usage is TRBV5-1 and J usage is TRBJ2-7; D perhaps matches TRBD1 (6 bases). V was shortened by 2 bases and J by 4 bases, with 7 bases between the two germline ends. CDR3 length: 12 amino acids. Germline V gene sequence: CDR1 SGHRS, CDR2 YFSETQ.

The V gene is TRBV29-1, the J gene TRBJ1-2; 7 nucleotides line up with TRBD1. After removal of 1 base from V and 5 bases from J, the junction contained 10 bases not matched to a gene. CDR3 length: 15 amino acids. The V gene's germline CDR1 is SQVTM and CDR2 ANQGSEA. Here the CDR3 DNA reads TGCAGCGTTGAAGGGGGTCCAGGGGGAAGGTATGGCTACACCTTC. Its protein product is CSVEGGPGGRYGYTF.

The chain combines TRBV5-4 with TRBJ2-3; D gene ambiguous. Trimming took 0 bases from V and 3 from J, leaving 2 bases between them. Germline CDR1 and CDR2: SGHNT and YYREEE (reference sequence). The CDR3 has 12 residues. CDR3 DNA sequence: TGTGCCAGCAGCTTGGCGACAGATACGCAGTATTTT. Residues: CASSLATDTQYF. The whole variable domain, filled in from reference TRBV5-4 and TRBJ2-3, reads ETGVTQSPTHLIKTRGQQVTLRCSSQSGHNTVSWYQQALGQGPQFIFQYYREEENGRGNFPPRFSGLQFPNYSSELNVNALELDDSALYLCASSLATDTQYFGPGTRLTVL.

The chain recombines TRBV6-1 with TRBJ2-7, with TRBD1 as a possible D gene (6 bases). CDR1 is MNHNS, CDR2 SASEGT, per germline. Trimming removed 3 bases at V and 4 bases at J, with 13 bases between. The CDR3 spans 14 residues. Here the CDR3 reads CASSDPGEKYEQYF. Here the CDR3 DNA reads TGTGCCAGCAGTGATCCAGGGGAAAAATACGAGCAGTACTTC.

The J gene is TRBJ2-2, the V gene TRBV19; D not resolved. Germline CDR1 is LNHDA and CDR2 is SQIVND (reference sequence). Trimming cost V 3 bases and J 10 bases, with 15 bases left between them. CDR3 length: 14 residues. The CDR3 loop reads CASSILSDAVELFF. In nucleotides, the CDR3 is TGTGCCAGTAGTATTTTGAGTGACGCGGTGGAGCTGTTTTTT.

The V and J genes are TRBV6-5 and TRBJ1-5; 7 bases line up with TRBD1. Losses at the gene ends were 5 bases for V and 6 bases for J; bases not matched to a gene: 4. From germline, CDR1 is MNHEY and CDR2 SVGAGI. This CDR3 spans 13 amino acids. CDR3 coding DNA: TGTGCCAGCAGTCAGGGGGGACGTCAGCCCCAGCATTTT. Translated: CASSQGGRQPQHF.

The rearrangement links TRBV9 to TRBJ2-7; tentatively, D is TRBD2 (5 bases). CDR3 length: 14 amino acids. Trimming pared 0 bases from V and 2 bases from J, leaving 9 bases between. CDR1 is SGDLS, CDR2 YYNGEE, per germline. The CDR3 is CASSVAAGTYEQYF. The CDR3 DNA follows: TGTGCCAGCAGCGTAGCGGCGGGCACCTACGAGCAGTACTTC.

J is TRBJ1-2 and V is TRBV6-6; a weak D match, TRBD1 (6 bases). This CDR3 region has 16 residues. Trimming cost V 2 bases and J 0 bases, with 13 bases left between them. Germline V gene lookup returns CDR1 MNHNY and CDR2 SVGAGI (reference sequence). The CDR3 is CASSYLPGQTNYGYTF. The CDR3 DNA follows: TGTGCCAGCAGTTACCTTCCCGGACAGACTAACTATGGCTACACCTTC.

The chain is built from TRBV24-1 and TRBJ2-3, with TRBD2 matching 8 bases. This CDR3 spans 18 amino acids. Per the germline V gene, CDR1 is KGHDR and CDR2 is SFDVKD. Unmatched junction bases numbered 15, after V lost 2 bases and J lost 6 bases. The DNA of the CDR3 is TGTGCCACCAGTGATTACCGATCCGCGGGGGGCCTAGGGGATACGCAGTATTTT. Amino acids: CATSDYRSAGGLGDTQYF.

The rearrangement joins TRBV15 to TRBJ2-3, with a possible D match to TRBD2 (5 bases). The CDR3 sequence is 13 residues long. Trimming cost V 11 bases and J 0 bases, with 12 bases left between them. Germline V gene data show CDR1 as LNHNV and CDR2 as YYDKDF (reference sequence). Here the CDR3 reads CAAGEWSTDTQYF. The CDR3 DNA reads as TGTGCCGCCGGGGAATGGAGCACAGATACGCAGTATTTT.